This paragraph covers one TCR beta chain sequence. The sorted Tregs were CD4+CD25+CD127-/low cells. MiXCR, run by TCRdb on the 5' RACE reads, gives a single entry per CDR3 protein. The table includes over 45,000 distinct CDR3 sequences, 26% detected once. Sequenced sample: tumor-infiltrating Tregs sorted from the breast tumor. The clonotype originates from a female donor with breast cancer.

CDR3 sequence reads: CASSPSHSGNTIYF. As DNA, the CDR3 is TGTGCCAGCAGCCCGTCCCACTCTGGAAACACCATATATTTT. The genes are TRBV3-1 and TRBJ1-3; D unresolved. The CDR3 sequence is 14 residues long. From germline, CDR1 is LGHDT and CDR2 YNNKEL (reference sequence). Trimming removed 4 bases from V and 0 bases from J, with 7 bases in between.